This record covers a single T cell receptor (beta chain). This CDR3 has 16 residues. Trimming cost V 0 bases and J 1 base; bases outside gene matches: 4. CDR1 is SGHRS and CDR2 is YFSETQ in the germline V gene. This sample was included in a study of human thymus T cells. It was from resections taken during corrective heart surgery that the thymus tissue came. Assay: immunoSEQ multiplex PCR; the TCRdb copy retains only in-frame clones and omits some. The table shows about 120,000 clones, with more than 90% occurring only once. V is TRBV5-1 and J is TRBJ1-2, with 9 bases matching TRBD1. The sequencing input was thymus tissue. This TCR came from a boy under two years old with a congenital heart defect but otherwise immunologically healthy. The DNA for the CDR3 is TGCGCCAGCAGCTTGGGGGACAGGGAGAGTAACTATGGCTACACCTTC. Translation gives CASSLGDRESNYGYTF.